The T cell receptor (beta chain) described here comes from a study of beta chain features in type 1 diabetes. The study, taken as a whole, reports: Type 1 diabetes patients had moderately but significantly shorter TCRB CDR3s in all four CD4+ subsets.

Expressed TCRB transcripts were sequenced because the entire RNA isolate underwent reverse transcription. The assay was immunoSEQ multiplex PCR, and TCRdb's table has in-frame clones only and misses some. The profile shows 630,000 or so clones, over 12% of them singletons. Only a few counts were recorded for this clone. Antigen specificity is unknown. Germline V gives CDR1 MNHNS, CDR2 SASEGT. Trimming pared 4 bases from V and 7 bases from J, leaving 13 bases between. This CDR3 region has 13 residues. Sequencing used naive CD4+ T cells from blood. V gene TRBV6-1 combines with J gene TRBJ2-5; a weak D match, TRBD2 (6 bases). The receptor's source is a man aged 18 to 30 with type 1 diabetes. The CDR3 nucleotides are TGTGCCAGCAGTGTCGGAGGGAGTGGGACCCAGTACTTC. It specifies CASSVGGSGTQYF.